These T cell receptor beta chains were read from a single sample in a study of CD8+ T cells in alopecia areata. The repertoire was sequenced with immunoSEQ multiplex PCR; TCRdb's copy has only in-frame clones and lacks some. The sample carries about 180,000 clones, 63% recorded once. Specimen: CD4+ T cells sorted from blood, collected at week 0. All receptors come from a human donor with alopecia areata. Both conserved end residues are part of each CDR3. D genes are given only for firm matches.

>TRBJ1-2|14|TRBD1|TRBV5-1
CASRQSRGPYGYTF
>TRBJ1-6|15|NA|TRBV4-3
CASSQDGAQDSPLHF
>TRBJ2-7|14|TRBD2|TRBV18
CASSPGGGAYEQYF
>TRBJ1-2|12|NA|TRBV7-2
CASSWTDYGYTF
>TRBJ1-2|13|NA|TRBV5-4
CASSLPVGDGYTF
>TRBJ1-1|11|NA|TRBV10-3
CATLTGTEAFF
>TRBJ1-1|11|NA|TRBV30
CAWSERGEAFF
>TRBJ2-1|13|TRBD2|TRBV5-1
CASRRGGGNEQFF
>TRBJ1-1|11|NA|TRBV20-1
CSAGRGSEAFF
>TRBJ1-1|14|NA|TRBV4-3
CASSQDSQDTEAFF
>TRBJ2-3|15|TRBD1|TRBV14
CASSRRQGGTDTQYF
>TRBJ1-1|13|NA|TRBV9
CASSVSGNTEAFF
>TRBJ1-5|14|TRBD1|TRBV5-1
CASSFGQGSQPQHF
>TRBJ1-5|14|NA|TRBV2
CASGRANSNQPQHF
>TRBJ1-2|13|NA|TRBV14
CASSQNWGYGYTF
>TRBJ2-3|15|TRBD2|TRBV11-2
CASSLGAGGLDTQYF